Shown below are 3 T cell receptor beta chains from a single sample sequenced in a study of CXCR3-negative and CXCR3-positive naive CD8 T cells. General observations from the study: Relative to CXCR3-negative naive cells, CXCR3-positive naive cells had more hydrophobic TRB CDR3s.

No antigen is known for these receptors. 5' RACE with UMI labels generated the TRB cDNA libraries. TCRdb re-called the 5' RACE reads and gives one entry per CDR3 protein, without DNA. Found here are roughly 110,000 distinct CDR3 sequences; the top ten clones hold around 0.4%. Sequenced sample: naive CXCR3+ CD8+ T cells from blood. Subset reported: CD45RO-CCR7+CD27+CD95- naive CD8+ T cells expressing CXCR3 (TNR3+). The receptors originated from a human donor in good health. Some clones in this sample may be carry-over from other donors' samples.

J is TRBJ2-1 and V is TRBV28; TCRdb's assignment of TRBD2 cannot be checked, as there is no DNA. The CDR3 has 16 amino acids. Looked up from germline, CDR1 is MDHEN and CDR2 is SYDVKM. CDR3 amino acids: CASSGLAGGGYNEQFF.

The V call is TRBV29-1, the J call TRBJ2-1. The CDR3 has 11 amino acids. Germline CDR1 reads SQVTM; CDR2 reads ANQGSEA. The CDR3 region is CSAQEANEQFF.

The chain combines TRBV2 with TRBJ2-2. This CDR3 has 14 residues. Germline V gives CDR1 SNHLY, CDR2 FYNNEI. The CDR3 here is CASSLKANTEELFF.